This TCR beta chain was retrieved from a study of blood T cell repertoires in COVID-19. This clone was counted only a few times. V lost 10 bases, J lost 6 bases, and 18 bases lay in between. This CDR3 contains 13 residues. In germline, CDR1 is LNHDA, CDR2 SQIVND (reference sequence). Methods used by the authors: For nucleated cells, counts were estimated from reference gene primer amplification. Only in-frame clones appear in the TCRdb table, and some are missing; sequencing was by immunoSEQ multiplex PCR. Clonal size and the V and J genes are those of that table, whereas D and trimming came from the DNA. The sample holds under 200,000 clones; 74% are singletons and the top ten take 2.5% to 3%.

The V and J genes are TRBV19 and TRBJ1-1; D not certain. The sequencing input was peripheral blood. This clonotype was sampled from a woman aged 80 or over with acute or convalescent COVID-19. CDR3 bases: TGTGCCACCAAGACCCCAGGCGGGGCTGAAGCTTTCTTT. Residues: CATKTPGGAEAFF.